These T cell receptor beta chains were read from a single sample in a study of PD-1 blockade in classical Hodgkin lymphoma. Using immunoSEQ multiplex PCR, the repertoire was profiled, and TCRdb retains in-frame clones only, with some absent. The sample includes approximately 26,000 clones, 91% of them seen just once. Sequences were obtained from CD4+ T cells from blood. These receptors all stem from a human donor with classical Hodgkin lymphoma. The CDR3 runs from the conserved cysteine through the conserved F or W. D genes are given only for firm matches. Clone size is not always given. Where it is, it says once, few, many or a class for expanded clones.

j_call,d_call,v_call,cdr3_length,clone_size,cdr3_nt,cdr3_aa
TRBJ1-2,-,TRBV5-1,13,-,TGCGCCAGCTCTGAGGGCAGATCCTATGGCTACACCTTC,CASSEGRSYGYTF
TRBJ1-3,-,TRBV7-2,16,-,TGTGCCAGCAGCTTAGGGCCCAGGGTGGCCGGAAACACCATATATTTT,CASSLGPRVAGNTIYF
TRBJ2-3,-,TRBV7-9,11,-,TGTGCCAGCGGACGGGAAGATACGCAGTATTTT,CASGREDTQYF
TRBJ2-7,-,TRBV5-1,15,-,TGCGCCAGCAGCACTGCCTCGGGCGCCCTCCACGAGCAGTACTTC,CASSTASGALHEQYF
TRBJ1-1,TRBD1,TRBV19,14,-,TGTGCCAGTAGAGGGGGACAGGGGAACACTGAAGCTTTCTTT,CASRGGQGNTEAFF
TRBJ2-2,TRBD1,TRBV11-3,15,-,TGTGCCAGCAGCTTAGGCGGGACAGGGACCGGGGAGCTGTTTTTT,CASSLGGTGTGELFF
TRBJ2-3,-,TRBV4-1,14,-,TGCGCCAGCAGCCAAGATGCCAGACCAGATACGCAGTATTTT,CASSQDARPDTQYF
TRBJ2-7,TRBD1,TRBV5-6,16,-,TGTGCCAGCAGCATAAAAAGACAGGGGCGACGGTACGAGCAGTACTTC,CASSIKRQGRRYEQYF
TRBJ2-3,-,TRBV28,12,-,TGTGCCAGCGCGTACCGGACAACCTATACGTATTTT,CASAYRTTYTYF
TRBJ2-2,-,TRBV7-6,14,-,TGTGCCAGCAGGAGGGGGTGGGACACCGGGGAGCTGTTTTTT,CASRRGWDTGELFF
TRBJ2-1,TRBD2,TRBV18,16,once,TGTGCCAGCTCACTGTACCTAGCGGGGGGCAACAATGAGCAGTTCTTC,CASSLYLAGGNNEQFF
TRBJ1-4,-,TRBV4-1,14,-,TGCGCCAGCAGCCACTCGGACAGATATGAAAAACTGTTTTTT,CASSHSDRYEKLFF
TRBJ2-3,-,TRBV9,15,-,TGTGCCAGCAGCGTAGAGGGCTACCGCACAGATACGCAGTATTTT,CASSVEGYRTDTQYF
TRBJ1-5,TRBD1,TRBV9,17,-,TGTGCCAGCAGCGTAGAAGGGGGCAGGTATAGCAATCAGCCCCAGCATTTT,CASSVEGGRYSNQPQHF
TRBJ1-3,-,TRBV13,14,-,TGTGCCAGCAGCCGGGGGGCTTTCGGAAACACCATATATTTT,CASSRGAFGNTIYF
TRBJ1-5,-,TRBV7-9,15,-,TGTGCCAGCAGCTTAGTAGGTACAGGGACTCAGCCCCAGCATTTT,CASSLVGTGTQPQHF
TRBJ2-5,-,TRBV5-1,13,once,TGCGCCAGCAGCTTGAAGTTGGGGGAGACCCAGTACTTC,CASSLKLGETQYF
TRBJ1-2,-,TRBV11-2,15,-,TGTGCCAGCAGCTTCCCGGACAGCCCGAACTATGGCTACACCTTC,CASSFPDSPNYGYTF
TRBJ2-7,-,TRBV14,13,-,TGTGCCAGCAGCTTTGCCCCCGCCTCCGAGCAGTACTTC,CASSFAPASEQYF
TRBJ2-3,TRBD2,TRBV6-1,14,once,TGTGCCAGCAGGGAGCGGGGTGGCACAGATACGCAGTATTTT,CASRERGGTDTQYF
TRBJ2-3,TRBD2,TRBV4-3,15,-,TGCGCCAGCAGCCAACTAGCGGGGAACACAGATACGCAGTATTTT,CASSQLAGNTDTQYF
TRBJ1-1,-,TRBV19,15,-,TGTGCCAGTAGTTTCCGGGGGCCGGGTAAGGCTGAAGCTTTCTTT,CASSFRGPGKAEAFF
TRBJ1-5,TRBD1,TRBV6-6,14,-,TGTGCCAGCCAGGACAGGGAGAGCAATCAGCCCCAGCATTTT,CASQDRESNQPQHF
TRBJ1-1,-,TRBV6-1,15,few,TGTGCCAGCAGTGAGGTGACAGCTGGGGGCACTGAAGCTTTCTTT,CASSEVTAGGTEAFF
TRBJ1-4,-,TRBV19,14,-,TGTGCCAGTACAACAGGGTACGATAATGAAAAACTGTTTTTT,CASTTGYDNEKLFF
TRBJ2-7,TRBD1,TRBV9,15,once,TGTGCCAGCAGCGTAGGCCCCGACAGGGACTACGAGCAGTACTTC,CASSVGPDRDYEQYF
TRBJ1-1,-,TRBV7-2,14,-,TGTGCCAGCAGCCTACAGGGTTTGAACACTGAAGCTTTCTTT,CASSLQGLNTEAFF
TRBJ2-3,-,TRBV4-3,17,once,TGCGCCAGCAGCCACCGAGGGGGGGGCGGGGGCCTGGATACGCAGTATTTT,CASSHRGGGGGLDTQYF
TRBJ2-2,TRBD1,TRBV27,14,-,TGTGCCAGCGGGGCGGACAGGGCGAACGGGGAGCTGCTTTTT,CASGADRANGELLF
TRBJ2-1,-,TRBV7-2,18,-,TGTGCCAGCAGCTTAGGGCGACGGTACACAAGGTTCTACAATGAGCAGTTCTTC,CASSLGRRYTRFYNEQFF
TRBJ2-7,-,TRBV11-2,11,few,TGTGCCAGCAGCTTCCAGGGGGAGCAGTACTTC,CASSFQGEQYF
TRBJ2-1,-,TRBV5-1,13,-,TGCGCCAGCAGCTTGGAGGGGAACAATGAGCAGTTCTTC,CASSLEGNNEQFF
TRBJ2-1,TRBD1,TRBV4-3,16,-,TGCGCCAGCAGCCAGGGGACAGGCTTAGGGTACAATGAGCAGTTCTTC,CASSQGTGLGYNEQFF
TRBJ2-2,-,TRBV10-3,15,-,TGTGCCATCAGCCCCGCCCTCGACAGCACGGGGGAGCTGTTTTTT,CAISPALDSTGELFF
TRBJ2-3,-,TRBV5-4,14,once,TGTGCCAGCAGCTTGACAGGGTTGGGAGATACGCAGTATTTT,CASSLTGLGDTQYF
TRBJ1-2,TRBD1,TRBV6-6,15,-,TGTGCCAGCAGTTACTCCGGCCAGGGGGCAGGAGGCTACACCTTC,CASSYSGQGAGGYTF
TRBJ2-1,TRBD2,TRBV7-8,19,-,TGTGCCAGCAGCCCACGGGGCGGAAGTAGCGGGGGGCTTCTGAATGAGCAGTTCTTC,CASSPRGGSSGGLLNEQFF
TRBJ1-1,-,TRBV18,12,-,TGTGCCAGCTCACGAACGGACGGAGAAGCTTTCTTT,CASSRTDGEAFF
TRBJ1-1,-,TRBV19,17,-,TGTGCCAGTAGTTCCAGAGCCGGAGCAGGGGTGAACACTGAAGCTTTCTTT,CASSSRAGAGVNTEAFF
TRBJ1-2,TRBD1,TRBV30,12,-,TGTGCCTGGCAAGGGGGCCCTAAGGGCTACACCTTC,CAWQGGPKGYTF
TRBJ1-2,-,TRBV28,15,once,TGTGCCAGCAGTCACACTTCCCGGTTCAACTATGGCTACACCTTC,CASSHTSRFNYGYTF
TRBJ2-2,-,TRBV10-1,15,-,TGCGCCAGCAGCCTAAAACAGGCCGGAACCGGGGAGCTGTTTTTT,CASSLKQAGTGELFF
TRBJ1-3,TRBD1,TRBV30,15,-,TGTGCCTGGATGGACAGGACATACTCTGGAAACACCATATATTTT,CAWMDRTYSGNTIYF